The rows below give T cell receptor beta chains drawn from one sample of a study of T cells in Graves' hyperthyroidism and ophthalmopathy. TCRdb passed the multiplex PCR reads through MiXCR, listing each CDR3 protein once. This table has 500,000 or so distinct CDR3 sequences, roughly 17% appearing once. The material sequenced was blood. The receptors come from a woman aged 18-29 years with Graves' ophthalmopathy. The CDR3 runs from the conserved cysteine through the conserved F or W. The D gene is left open where the match is weak. Only some rows state a clone size, as once, few, many or a class for expanded clones.

length	V	J	D	size	CDR3	DNA
15	TRBV29-1	TRBJ2-5	TRBD1	few	CSVEGGRDSQETQYF	TGCAGCGTCGAAGGGGGTCGGGACAGCCAAGAGACCCAGTACTTC
16	TRBV2	TRBJ2-3	TRBD2	-	CASVRGLAGSTDTQYF	TGTGCCAGCGTCCGGGGACTAGCGGGAAGCACAGATACGCAGTATTTT
14	TRBV3-1	TRBJ2-7	TRBD1	-	CASSPRDREYEQYF	TGTGCCAGCAGCCCGCGGGACAGGGAGTACGAGCAGTACTTC
14	TRBV7-2	TRBJ2-1	-	many	CASSLSVPYNEQFF	TGTGCCAGCAGCTTATCAGTCCCCTACAATGAGCAGTTCTTC
17	TRBV5-1	TRBJ2-6	-	-	CASNRSGTARGANVLTF	TGCGCCAGCAACAGGAGCGGGACAGCGAGAGGGGCCAACGTCCTGACTTTC
14	TRBV5-1	TRBJ1-1	-	many	CASSLEDLSTEAFF	TGCGCCAGCAGCTTAGAGGATTTGAGCACTGAAGCTTTCTTT
13	TRBV19	TRBJ2-1	TRBD1	-	CASSITGGGEQFF	TGTGCCAGTAGTATTACAGGGGGCGGTGAGCAGTTCTTC
16	TRBV30	TRBJ2-7	TRBD1	few	CAWSVLLRGRAYEQYF	TGTGCCTGGAGTGTTTTGTTGAGGGGGCGAGCCTACGAGCAGTACTTC
19	TRBV28	TRBJ2-1	TRBD1	-	CASSRGTGGPGGSYNEQFF	TGTGCCAGCAGCCGCGGGACAGGGGGCCCCGGGGGGTCCTACAATGAGCAGTTCTTC
15	TRBV6-4	TRBJ2-2	-	many	CASSAGADHTGELFF	TGTGCCAGCAGTGCGGGGGCGGACCACACCGGGGAGCTGTTTTTT
14	TRBV18	TRBJ1-2	TRBD1	few	CASSPTTGGYGYTF	TGTGCCAGCTCACCTACGACAGGGGGGTATGGCTACACCTTC
16	TRBV4-1	TRBJ1-3	-	-	CASSQVSGGSGNTIYF	TGCGCCAGCAGCCAAGTTTCGGGGGGCTCCGGAAACACCATATATTTT
12	TRBV29-1	TRBJ2-1	-	many	CSAQPTGDEQFF	TGCAGCGCCCAACCGACTGGAGATGAGCAGTTCTTC
14	TRBV4-3	TRBJ2-1	-	-	CASSHGLEDFEQFF	TGCGCCAGCAGCCATGGACTCGAGGACTTTGAGCAGTTCTTC
13	TRBV4-1	TRBJ2-1	-	few	CASSQEGRNEQFF	TGCGCCAGCAGCCAAGAGGGGAGGAATGAGCAGTTCTTC
15	TRBV20-1	TRBJ2-5	TRBD1	many	CSAREWDRGQETQYF	TGCAGTGCTAGGGAATGGGACAGGGGGCAGGAGACCCAGTACTTC
15	TRBV5-1	TRBJ1-3	-	once	CASSLDGGLGNTIYF	TGCGCCAGCAGCTTGGATGGGGGCCTTGGAAACACCATATATTTT
15	TRBV19	TRBJ1-5	TRBD1	-	CASSLGTANNQPQHF	TGTGCCAGTAGTCTTGGGACAGCAAACAATCAGCCCCAGCATTTT
14	TRBV18	TRBJ2-5	-	-	CASSPAPGPETQYF	TGTGCCAGCTCACCAGCCCCGGGGCCGGAGACCCAGTACTTC
14	TRBV30	TRBJ2-1	-	few	CAWSPSMGGGEQFF	TGTGCCTGGAGTCCCTCAATGGGGGGTGGTGAGCAGTTCTTC
13	TRBV27	TRBJ1-2	-	-	CASSFQNGYGYTF	TGTGCCAGCAGTTTTCAGAACGGCTATGGCTACACCTTC
12	TRBV29-1	TRBJ1-1	-	few	CSVVEQNTEAFF	TGCAGCGTTGTGGAGCAGAACACTGAAGCTTTCTTT
16	TRBV14	TRBJ1-2	-	-	CASSNEPSEGVGGYTF	TGTGCCAGCAGCAACGAACCTTCGGAGGGTGTTGGTGGCTACACCTTC
17	TRBV4-1	TRBJ1-4	TRBD1	-	CASSQVGTGWNNEKLFF	TGCGCCAGCAGCCAAGTGGGGACAGGGTGGAATAATGAAAAACTGTTTTTT
13	TRBV9	TRBJ2-3	-	-	CASSVYGTDTQYF	TGTGCCAGCAGCGTGTACGGCACAGATACGCAGTATTTT
15	TRBV10-3	TRBJ2-1	-	few	CAISEVEGFYNEQFF	TGTGCCATCAGTGAGGTGGAGGGTTTCTACAATGAGCAGTTCTTC
14	TRBV4-3	TRBJ1-4	-	-	CASSWGVTNEKLFF	TGCGCCAGCAGCTGGGGGGTTACTAATGAAAAACTGTTTTTT
14	TRBV6-1	TRBJ2-7	TRBD1	few	CASSPQGISYEQYF	TGCGCCAGCAGCCCACAGGGGATATCCTACGAGCAGTACTTC
12	TRBV7-9	TRBJ2-7	-	-	CASRPLAYEQYF	TGTGCCAGCAGGCCTCTCGCCTACGAGCAGTACTTC
14	TRBV11-2	TRBJ2-1	TRBD1	many	CASRSGTDFNEQFF	TGTGCCAGCAGGTCCGGGACAGACTTCAATGAGCAGTTCTTC
16	TRBV9	TRBJ2-6	-	-	CASSGRGGLGANVLTF	TGTGCCAGCAGCGGAAGGGGGGGCCTGGGGGCCAACGTCCTGACTTTC
15	TRBV7-3	TRBJ2-1	TRBD1	-	CASQLDRASYNEQFF	TGTGCCAGCCAATTGGACAGGGCCTCCTACAATGAGCAGTTCTTC
13	TRBV20-1	TRBJ1-1	-	many	CSARDWLNTEAFF	TGCAGTGCTAGGGACTGGTTGAACACTGAAGCTTTCTTT
15	TRBV3-1	TRBJ2-3	TRBD1	many	CASSLGTGGMDTQYF	TGTGCCAGCAGCCTCGGGACAGGGGGCATGGATACGCAGTATTTT
16	TRBV28	TRBJ2-3	TRBD2	many	CASSFTGLGNTDTQYF	TGTGCCAGCAGTTTTACGGGACTAGGGAACACAGATACGCAGTATTTT
14	TRBV20-1	TRBJ1-3	TRBD1	few	CSALQGLSGNTIYF	TGCAGTGCACTACAGGGGCTGTCTGGAAACACCATATATTTT
15	TRBV28	TRBJ1-2	-	few	CASSFRPGQYYGYTF	TGTGCCAGCAGTTTCCGGCCCGGACAGTATTATGGCTACACCTTC
17	TRBV27	TRBJ2-6	-	few	CASSLIGPDSGANVLTF	TGTGCCAGCAGTTTAATAGGGCCAGACTCTGGGGCCAACGTCCTGACTTTC
18	TRBV7-6	TRBJ1-2	-	-	CASSPLGKRQRSNYSYTF	TGTGCCAGCAGCCCCCTGGGGAAACGACAGCGGTCTAACTATAGCTACACCTTC
17	TRBV5-6	TRBJ2-1	TRBD1	-	CASSLPTGTGDLGEQFF	TGTGCCAGCAGCCTCCCTACTGGGACAGGGGATTTAGGTGAGCAGTTCTTC
17	TRBV3-1	TRBJ2-5	TRBD2	many	CASSQELAGGIQETQYF	TGTGCCAGCAGCCAAGAACTAGCGGGAGGGATACAAGAGACCCAGTACTTC
18	TRBV20-1	TRBJ2-5	TRBD2	few	CSAEPGLAGGLLQETQYF	TGCAGTGCGGAACCTGGACTAGCGGGGGGCCTCCTCCAAGAGACCCAGTACTTC
16	TRBV9	TRBJ2-1	TRBD2	-	CASSEDTGTSYNEQFF	TGTGCCAGCAGCGAAGATACCGGGACTAGCTACAATGAGCAGTTCTTC
13	TRBV13	TRBJ1-5	-	many	CASSSGTYQPQHF	TGTGCCAGCAGCTCCGGGACCTACCAGCCCCAGCATTTT
13	TRBV30	TRBJ2-5	-	many	CAWSVWPWETQYF	TGTGCCTGGAGTGTTTGGCCTTGGGAGACCCAGTACTTC
18	TRBV3-1	TRBJ2-7	-	few	CASSQDPGHSVSSYEQYF	TGTGCCAGCAGCCAAGATCCAGGACACTCGGTTAGCTCCTACGAGCAGTACTTC
13	TRBV28	TRBJ2-1	-	many	CASSFLQGVEQFF	TGTGCCAGCAGTTTTCTACAGGGTGTTGAGCAGTTCTTC